The 22 T cell receptor beta chains reported below all come from one sample, sequenced in a study of cytomegalovirus exposure and HLA in healthy donors (dated by TCRdb to 2016 to 2017). Library generation was performed with the immunoSEQ multiplex PCR assay. A mixture of 60 forward primers for TCR Vbeta segments and 13 reverse primers for TCR Jbeta segments was used in the multiplex PCR. The table was pulled from immuneACCESS by TCRdb, which kept in-frame rearrangements only. Such tables lose some clones; where checked, under half of the loss comes from unresolved V genes, and the rest has no known cause. The sample table shows 140,000 to 150,000 clones, and around 77% are seen once. About 6.9% of the sample comes from the top ten. The sample comprised PBMCs. These receptor sequences come from a woman in her forties in good health and CMV-seropositive.

A word on this clone: The same CDR3 arises from other DNA sequences in this sample as well. This chain joins TRBV5-1 and TRBJ2-1, with 9 bases that match TRBD1. The CDR3 is 15 residues long. Trimming at V came to 2 bases and at J to 2 bases, leaving 2 bases not matched to a gene. Germline CDR1 and CDR2: SGHRS and YFSETQ. CDR3 DNA sequence: TGCGCCAGCAGCTTAAGACAGGGGGCCTACAATGAGCAGTTCTTC. This codes for CASSLRQGAYNEQFF. Full variable domain (outside the CDR3, taken from reference TRBV5-1 and TRBJ2-1): KAGVTQTPRYLIKTRGQQVTLSCSPISGHRSVSWYQQTPGQGLQFLFEYFSETQRNKGNFPGRFSGRQFSNSRSEMNVSTLELGDSALYLCASSLRQGAYNEQFFGPGTRLTVL.

The J gene is TRBJ1-4, the V gene TRBV7-9; 8 nucleotides line up with TRBD1. The CDR3 spans 16 residues. Trimming removed 1 base from V and 8 bases from J; junction bases left unmatched: 9. From germline, CDR1 is SEHNR and CDR2 FQNEAQ (reference sequence). The CDR3, as DNA: TGTGCCAGCAGCTTAGTTGTGACAGGGGAAATCGAAAAACTGTTTTTT. Encoded protein: CASSLVVTGEIEKLFF.

The chain uses TRBV30 and TRBJ1-5, with D possibly matching TRBD1 (6 bases). The V gene's germline CDR1 is GTSNPN and CDR2 SVGIG (reference sequence). The CDR3 length is 13 residues. V was shortened by 3 bases and J by 4 bases, with 10 bases between the two germline ends. CDR3 DNA sequence: TGTGCCTGGAGGGGGGCCAGGAATCAGCCCCAGCATTTT. Protein sequence: CAWRGARNQPQHF.

V usage is TRBV19 and J usage is TRBJ1-3; 12 bases map to TRBD1. CDR3 length: 20 amino acids. V lost 0 bases, J lost 1 base, and 10 bases stayed unmatched. Germline V gene data show CDR1 as LNHDA and CDR2 as SQIVND (reference sequence). CDR3: CASSIDLSGQGASSGNTIYF. The CDR3 coding sequence is TGTGCCAGTAGTATAGATCTATCGGGACAGGGGGCATCATCTGGAAACACCATATATTTT.

This chain uses TRBV19 with TRBJ2-5, with D perhaps matching TRBD1 (6 bases). The J call may be incorrect, as the DNA end agrees better with TRBJ2-7. The CDR3 contains 15 residues. Germline V CDR1 and CDR2: LNHDA, SQIVND (reference sequence). The CDR3 protein is CASSAQGFSSYEQYF. As DNA, the CDR3 is TGTGCCAGTAGTGCACAGGGTTTTTCCTCCTACGAGCAGTACTTC.

The V call is TRBV6-1, the J call TRBJ1-5, with D unclear. Germline loops: CDR1 MNHNS, CDR2 SASEGT. The V gene lost 1 base and the J gene lost 0 bases, with 7 bases spanning the gap. This CDR3 has 15 amino acids. CDR3 in DNA: TGTGCCAGCAGTGAAGATGAGGATAGCAATCAGCCCCAGCATTTT. Translated, it gives CASSEDEDSNQPQHF.

This clone has a single count. J is TRBJ1-6 and V is TRBV6-6; D is undetermined. The germline V gene encodes CDR1 MNHNY and CDR2 SVGAGI (reference sequence). V was shortened by 2 bases and J by 0 bases, with 8 bases between the two germline ends. The CDR3 sequence is 16 residues long. The CDR3 sequence: CASSYEGSSYNSPLHF. The CDR3 bases are TGTGCCAGCAGTTACGAGGGAAGCTCCTATAATTCACCCCTCCACTTT.

The chain uses TRBV7-9 and TRBJ1-1, with 8 bases that match TRBD1. This CDR3 has 17 residues. J gave up 4 bases and V 5 bases, and 15 bases lay outside the gene matches. Germline V gene data show CDR1 as SEHNR and CDR2 as FQNEAQ (reference sequence). The CDR3 DNA reads TGTGCCAGCAGCCCATCCCCTGACAGGGGCGGGGGCACTGAAGCTTTCTTT. It specifies CASSPSPDRGGGTEAFF.

This clone was counted between two and nine times. This chain joins TRBV5-5 and TRBJ1-6; weak D call: TRBD1 (6 bases). Trimming removed 5 bases at V and 11 bases at J, with 14 bases between. CDR3 length: 13 amino acids. Germline assignment: CDR1 SGHKS and CDR2 YYEKEE (reference sequence). The CDR3 loop is CASSPGHYAPLHF. CDR3 bases: TGTGCCAGCAGTCCGGGACATTATGCACCCCTCCACTTT. The full variable domain, its missing parts supplied by reference TRBV5-5 and TRBJ1-6, is DAGVTQSPTHLIKTRGQQVTLRCSPISGHKSVSWYQQVLGQGPQFIFQYYEKEERGRGNFPDRFSARQFPNYSSELNVNALLLGDSALYLCASSPGHYAPLHFGNGTRLTVT.

The chain couples TRBV11-2 to TRBJ2-3; D uncertain. The CDR3 has 15 amino acids. V lost 1 base to trimming and J lost 4 bases, with 12 bases between them. Looked up from germline, CDR1 is SGHAT and CDR2 is FQNNGV. The CDR3, as DNA: TGTGCCAGCAGCTTAGGGCGGCAGATATCAGATACGCAGTATTTT. Its protein is CASSLGRQISDTQYF.

The gene calls are TRBV9 and TRBJ2-2, with 9 bases fitting TRBD1. Germline assignment: CDR1 SGDLS and CDR2 YYNGEE. The CDR3 length is 16 residues. Germline trimming cut 3 bases from V and 7 bases from J; bases unmatched to any gene: 10. The CDR3 sequence: CASSAPRQGGVGELFF. CDR3 nucleotide sequence: TGTGCCAGCAGCGCACCCAGACAGGGGGGTGTCGGGGAGCTGTTTTTT. Combining the CDR3 with reference TRBV9 and TRBJ2-2 gives the whole variable domain DSGVTQTPKHLITATGQRVTLRCSPRSGDLSVYWYQQSLDQGLQFLIQYYNGEERAKGNILERFSAQQFPDLHSELNLSSLELGDSALYFCASSAPRQGGVGELFFGEGSRLTVL.

This chain connects TRBV19 to TRBJ2-7; possibly TRBD2 for D (6 bases). Trimming cost V 5 bases and J 1 base, with 12 bases left between them. This CDR3 has 14 amino acids. The germline V gene has CDR1 LNHDA and CDR2 SQIVND (reference sequence). Here the CDR3 DNA reads TGTGCCAGTAGTCCGGGGACTGGTTCCTACGAGCAGTACTTC. This gives the protein CASSPGTGSYEQYF.

The sample holds a few counts of this clone. Here the CDR3 DNA reads TGTGCCAGCAGTTACCAGGGGAACGTGAACACTGAAGCTTTCTTT. Translating it yields CASSYQGNVNTEAFF. This rearrangement joins TRBV6-5 to TRBJ1-1, with D tentatively TRBD1 (6 bases). The V and J ends lost 2 bases and 0 bases respectively, with 10 bases between them. The CDR3 totals 15 residues. CDR1 and CDR2 from the germline V gene are MNHEY and SVGAGI.

Of note for this clone: The sample carries other DNA sequences with the same CDR3. The rearrangement uses TRBV5-1 and TRBJ1-2, with D perhaps matching TRBD1 (6 bases). The CDR3 spans 13 residues. Germline V CDR1 and CDR2: SGHRS, YFSETQ. V was trimmed by 4 bases and J by 4 bases, leaving 11 bases between them. The CDR3 region has the DNA TGCGCCAGCAGCCTAACAGGGAGCTATGGCTACACCTTC. Translating gives CASSLTGSYGYTF.

The rearrangement links TRBV28 to TRBJ1-5; D is unclear. The V gene lost 0 bases and the J gene lost 0 bases, with 6 bases spanning the gap. The CDR3 spans 15 residues. Germline V gene data show CDR1 as MDHEN and CDR2 as SYDVKM. In DNA, the CDR3 is TGTGCCAGCAGTTTATGGGCATTTAGCAATCAGCCCCAGCATTTT. This gives the protein CASSLWAFSNQPQHF.

The chain combines TRBV6-5 with TRBJ2-1; 8 nucleotides line up with TRBD2. The CDR3 length is 13 residues. The junction had 9 bases not matched to a gene; V was cut back by 5 bases and J by 12 bases. Germline V lookup: CDR1 MNHEY, CDR2 SVGAGI. CDR3 bases: TGTGCCAGCAGTCCCCGGACGGGAGGGTGGCAGTTCTTC. Translating it yields CASSPRTGGWQFF.

Here the CDR3 reads CASRTGQNSGNTIYF. The CDR3 nucleotides read TGTGCCAGCAGGACGGGACAGAACTCTGGAAACACCATATATTTT. The chain couples TRBV2 to TRBJ1-3, with 7 bases that match TRBD1. The ends lost 6 bases at V and 0 bases at J; junction bases unmatched: 5. CDR3 length: 15 residues. Germline V gives CDR1 SNHLY, CDR2 FYNNEI.

This rearrangement joins TRBV4-2 to TRBJ1-2; 10 bases map to TRBD1. The CDR3 is 15 residues long. The germline V gene has CDR1 LGHNA and CDR2 YNFKEQ. Trimming removed 3 bases from V and 6 bases from J; junction bases left unmatched: 7. The DNA for the CDR3 is TGTGCCAGCAGCCAGGCAGACAGGGGGCTCGATGGCTACACCTTC. Protein: CASSQADRGLDGYTF.

The chain has TRBV4-1 and TRBJ1-5, with a weak D call TRBD1 (6 bases). Trimming took off 1 base at V and 4 bases at J, with 17 bases between the two ends. Germline CDR1 reads MGHRA; CDR2 reads YSYEKL. The CDR3 is made up of 17 amino acids. The CDR3 sequence is CASSQGAKGQLNQPQHF. In nucleotides, the CDR3 is TGCGCCAGCAGCCAAGGCGCTAAGGGACAACTTAATCAGCCCCAGCATTTT.

This sequence joins TRBV7-2 and TRBJ1-2, with D unclear. CDR1 is SGHTA, CDR2 FQGNSA, per germline. V was pared by 2 bases and J by 3 bases, with 7 bases between. The CDR3 extends over 13 amino acids. The CDR3 DNA is TGTGCCAGCAGCTTAAACGGGTACTATGGCTACACCTTC. Residues: CASSLNGYYGYTF. Filled out from reference TRBV7-2 and TRBJ1-2, the complete variable domain reads GAGVSQSPSNKVTEKGKDVELRCDPISGHTALYWYRQSLGQGLEFLIYFQGNSAPDKSGLPSDRFSAERTGGSVSTLTIQRTQQEDSAVYLCASSLNGYYGYTFGSGTRLTVV.

This clone was seen a few times. The rearrangement links TRBV5-5 to TRBJ2-1, with 9 bases identical to TRBD2. Germline V gene sequence: CDR1 SGHKS, CDR2 YYEKEE (reference sequence). J gave up 6 bases and V 2 bases, and 6 bases lay outside the gene matches. The CDR3 sequence is 15 residues long. The CDR3 reads CASSLGGGDANEQFF. CDR3 nucleotides: TGTGCCAGCAGCTTAGGCGGGGGGGACGCCAATGAGCAGTTCTTC.

This clone was counted a few times. This sequence joins TRBV9 and TRBJ2-7, with D perhaps TRBD1 (5 bases). V was clipped by 0 bases and J by 10 bases, with 14 bases between them. The germline gives CDR1 SGDLS, CDR2 YYNGEE. This CDR3 is built from 13 residues. In DNA, the CDR3 is TGTGCCAGCAGCGTAGGACCCGATGGGGCCCAGTACTTC. This codes for CASSVGPDGAQYF.